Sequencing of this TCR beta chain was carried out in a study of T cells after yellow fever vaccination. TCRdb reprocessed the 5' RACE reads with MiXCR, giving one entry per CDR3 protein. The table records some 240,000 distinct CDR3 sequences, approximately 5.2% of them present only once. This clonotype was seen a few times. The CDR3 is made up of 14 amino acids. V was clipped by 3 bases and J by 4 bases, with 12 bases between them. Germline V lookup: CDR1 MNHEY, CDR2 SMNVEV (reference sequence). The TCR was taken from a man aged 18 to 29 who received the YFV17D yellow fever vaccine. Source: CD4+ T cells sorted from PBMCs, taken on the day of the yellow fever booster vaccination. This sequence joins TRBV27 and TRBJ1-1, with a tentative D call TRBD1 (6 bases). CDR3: CASSFFRGGTEAFF. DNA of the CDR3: TGTGCCAGCAGTTTTTTTAGGGGGGGCACTGAAGCTTTCTTT.